What follows describes a single T cell receptor beta chain. Its antigen is unknown. Clones were sequenced by immunoSEQ multiplex PCR, and TCRdb holds only the in-frame ones, with some missing. The table records about 680,000 clones, around 90% of them present only once. The data derive from a study of Ad26.COV2.S vaccination and SARS-CoV-2 variants. The V end was cut by 6 bases, the J end by 5 bases, with 13 bases between. The CDR3 spans 13 residues. Study-level results: The TCR-based breadth and depth measures might underestimate overall T cell responses.

Indicated treatment: roughly 20 received Ad26.COV2.S at low or high dose, single or two shots; 5 received placebo; per-sample allocation not given. Collection of samples fell on day 63 after the first vaccine or placebo injection. The donor was a Boston adult aged 18-55 years. Built on an Ad26 vector, the vaccine expressed Wuhan-strain SARS-CoV-2 spike. The sample in question was peripheral blood, obtained in a trial of Ad26.COV2.S vaccine versus placebo. The chain recombines TRBV12-3 or TRBV12-4 with TRBJ2-5; D perhaps matches TRBD2 (5 bases). This TCR was sampled from a person aged 18-65 years who received the Ad26.COV2.S COVID-19 vaccine or a placebo. This CDR3 is CASRPSADETQYF. The CDR3 DNA is TGTGCCAGCAGGCCGTCAGCGGATGAGACCCAGTACTTC.